These 32 T cell receptor beta chains were all obtained from the same sample, sequenced in a study of T cell changes during pregnancy in multiple sclerosis. The method was immunoSEQ multiplex PCR; TCRdb's version includes in-frame clones alone and lacks a portion of them. The data hold about 89,000 clones, with roughly 94% observed a single time. Here the sequenced sample was peripheral blood, taken in the third trimester of pregnancy. These receptor sequences come from a female donor with multiple sclerosis, enrolled in a pregnancy study.

The chain has TRBV2 and TRBJ2-5, with 8 bases identical to TRBD2. The CDR3 is made up of 15 amino acids. The V gene's germline CDR1 is SNHLY and CDR2 FYNNEI. V lost 7 bases and J lost 2; bases outside the gene matches: 9. The CDR3 nucleotides are TGTGCCAGCACTCCAATGCGGGGGGCACAAGAGACCCAGTACTTC. Translated, it gives CASTPMRGAQETQYF.

The chain employs TRBV4-3 and TRBJ2-1; D is uncertain. Per the germline V gene, CDR1 is LGHNA and CDR2 is YSLEER. The CDR3 totals 14 residues. V was clipped by 0 bases and J by 5 bases, with 8 bases between them. The CDR3 coding sequence is TGCGCCAGCAGCCAAGAGGCCCGAAACAATGAGCAGTTCTTC. It yields the protein CASSQEARNNEQFF.

The chain links TRBV15 to TRBJ2-4; D ambiguous. Trimming cost V 0 bases and J 2 bases, with 14 bases left between them. From germline, CDR1 is LNHNV and CDR2 YYDKDF (reference sequence). The length of the CDR3 is 17 residues. CDR3 bases: TGTGCCACCAGCAGAGATCCCGGTCCTTTACCCAAAAACATTCAGTACTTC. Translating gives CATSRDPGPLPKNIQYF.

In this sample, this clone turned up a few times. V is TRBV6-1 and J is TRBJ1-2; 11 nucleotides align to TRBD1. Germline V gene data show CDR1 as MNHNS and CDR2 as SASEGT. This CDR3 has 15 amino acids. The J segment lost 8 bases and the V segment lost 1 base, leaving 6 bases of the junction unmatched. As DNA, the CDR3 is TGTGCCAGCAGTGAAGTTCCGGGACAGGGGGGCGGCTACACCTTC. Translation gives CASSEVPGQGGGYTF.

This sequence joins TRBV7-8 and TRBJ1-5; tentative D call: TRBD1 (6 bases). Germline CDR1 is SGHVS and CDR2 is FQNEAQ. The germline V and J ends were trimmed by 1 base and 0 bases, with 13 bases remaining between them. CDR3 length: 17 amino acids. The CDR3 here is CASSLVTGFNSNQPQHF. The CDR3 region has the DNA TGTGCCAGCAGCTTAGTCACAGGGTTTAATAGCAATCAGCCCCAGCATTTT.

This chain connects TRBV29-1 to TRBJ2-1; D possibly corresponds to TRBD2 (5 bases). The V gene lost 2 bases and the J gene lost 2 bases, with 7 bases spanning the gap. The germline CDR1 and CDR2 sequences are SQVTM and ANQGSEA. CDR3 size: 13 residues. CDR3 nucleotides: TGCAGCGTTGAACCCGGGACCTACAATGAGCAGTTCTTC. As protein: CSVEPGTYNEQFF.

The chain is built from TRBV13 and TRBJ1-4; D unresolved. V was trimmed by 1 base and J by 7 bases, leaving 13 bases between them. Germline V CDR1 and CDR2: PRHDT, FYEKMQ (reference sequence). The CDR3 consists of 15 residues. The CDR3 nucleotides are TGTGCCAGCAGCTTAGTAAACAGTGTGGGTGAAAAACTGTTTTTT. Protein product: CASSLVNSVGEKLFF.

This sequence joins TRBV2 and TRBJ2-7, with D possibly matching TRBD2 (6 bases). Between the trimmed V and J ends, which lost 8 bases and 7 bases, there was a span of 18 bases. Germline CDR1 SNHLY, CDR2 FYNNEI. The CDR3 consists of 13 residues. The CDR3 DNA reads as TGTGCCAGCTCCGTGGGAGGAGGTGGTGAGCAGTACTTC. Encoded protein: CASSVGGGGEQYF.

This chain joins TRBV5-4 and TRBJ2-7; tentatively, D is TRBD1 (6 bases). CDR3 length: 16 amino acids. The germline gives CDR1 SGHNT, CDR2 YYREEE (reference sequence). Trimming pared 0 bases from V and 1 base from J, leaving 14 bases between. CDR3 in amino acids: CASSLAHTRGSYEQYF. In nucleotides, the CDR3 is TGTGCCAGCAGCTTGGCGCATACAAGGGGGTCCTACGAGCAGTACTTC. Using reference TRBV5-4 and TRBJ2-7 for the parts outside the CDR3, the full variable domain is ETGVTQSPTHLIKTRGQQVTLRCSSQSGHNTVSWYQQALGQGPQFIFQYYREEENGRGNFPPRFSGLQFPNYSSELNVNALELDDSALYLCASSLAHTRGSYEQYFGPGTRLTVT.

The chain recombines TRBV18 with TRBJ1-5, with D possibly being TRBD1 (5 bases). This CDR3 is built from 16 residues. V was clipped by 2 bases and J by 5 bases, with 16 bases between them. Per the germline V gene, CDR1 is KGHSH and CDR2 is LQKENI. The chain's CDR3 is CASSPTRAGVYQPQHF. The CDR3 region has the DNA TGTGCCAGCTCACCAACCAGGGCAGGCGTCTATCAGCCCCAGCATTTT. Full variable domain (remainder filled in from reference TRBV18 and TRBJ1-5): NAGVMQNPRHLVRRRGQEARLRCSPMKGHSHVYWYRQLPEEGLKFMVYLQKENIIDESGMPKERFSAEFPKEGPSILRIQQVVRGDSAAYFCASSPTRAGVYQPQHFGDGTRLSIL.

This clone was seen only once. The chain is built from TRBV27 and TRBJ2-7, with D possibly TRBD2 on 5 matching bases. Trimming shortened V by 3 bases and J by 2 bases, and 11 bases separated the two germline ends. CDR1 and CDR2 from the germline V gene are MNHEY and SMNVEV (reference sequence). The length of the CDR3 is 14 residues. The CDR3 region is CASSFQAGTYEQYF. The CDR3 DNA follows: TGTGCCAGCAGTTTCCAGGCCGGGACCTACGAGCAGTACTTC.

The rearrangement joins TRBV4-1 to TRBJ2-7; TRBD1 aligns across 8 bases. In germline, CDR1 is MGHRA, CDR2 YSYEKL. Losses at the gene ends were 0 bases for V and 9 bases for J; bases not matched to a gene: 13. The CDR3 sequence is 16 residues long. CDR3 sequence (DNA): TGCGCCAGCAGCCAAGATGACCCCATTAGGACAGGGAGGCAGTACTTC. Translation: CASSQDDPIRTGRQYF.

The gene calls are TRBV5-1 and TRBJ2-1; 10 positions agree with TRBD2. The V gene's germline CDR1 is SGHRS and CDR2 YFSETQ. After removal of 7 bases from V and 5 bases from J, the junction contained 3 bases not matched to a gene. The CDR3 consists of 13 residues. CDR3 region: CASGLAGDNEQFF. CDR3 coding DNA: TGCGCCAGCGGTCTAGCGGGAGACAATGAGCAGTTCTTC.

This clone showed up just once. The chain has TRBV6-5 and TRBJ1-2; 11 nucleotides match TRBD1. The CDR3 totals 15 residues. The germline gives CDR1 MNHEY, CDR2 SVGAGI. J gave up 5 bases and V 0 bases, and 2 bases lay outside the gene matches. The CDR3: CASSYSGTGGYGYTF. CDR3 coding DNA: TGTGCCAGCAGTTACTCCGGGACAGGGGGGTATGGCTACACCTTC.

J is TRBJ1-2 and V is TRBV5-1; a weak D match, TRBD1 (5 bases). Germline loops: CDR1 SGHRS, CDR2 YFSETQ. The ends were cut back, 4 bases at V and 7 bases at J, with 20 bases in the middle. This CDR3 spans 15 amino acids. This CDR3 reads CASSPYGRVEGGYTF. The CDR3 region has the DNA TGCGCCAGCAGCCCTTATGGCAGGGTGGAAGGTGGCTACACCTTC. Using reference TRBV5-1 and TRBJ1-2 for the parts outside the CDR3, the full variable domain is KAGVTQTPRYLIKTRGQQVTLSCSPISGHRSVSWYQQTPGQGLQFLFEYFSETQRNKGNFPGRFSGRQFSNSRSEMNVSTLELGDSALYLCASSPYGRVEGGYTFGSGTRLTVV.

The chain is built from TRBV27 and TRBJ2-1, with D possibly being TRBD2 (6 bases). Germline values: CDR1 MNHEY, CDR2 SMNVEV (reference sequence). CDR3 length: 12 amino acids. Trimming left V 5 bases short and J 4 bases short, with 6 bases between. Here the CDR3 reads CASSRGYNEQFF. CDR3 nucleotides: TGTGCCAGCAGTCGGGGGTACAATGAGCAGTTCTTC.

V is TRBV6-5 and J is TRBJ1-5; D is uncertain. The germline V and J ends were trimmed by 2 bases and 2 bases, with 7 bases remaining between them. Germline values: CDR1 MNHEY, CDR2 SVGAGI. The CDR3 is made up of 14 amino acids. CDR3 coding DNA: TGTGCCAGCAGTTACAGGGAGGGCAATCAGCCCCAGCATTTT. Translating gives CASSYREGNQPQHF.

V is TRBV23-1 and J is TRBJ1-5; 10 bases map to TRBD1. TRBV23-1 falls under the ORF class, with uncertain function. The CDR3 is made up of 16 amino acids. The V segment lost 2 bases and the J segment 2 bases; nucleotides outside the gene matches: 3. The CDR3 loop is CASSQRDRGGNQPQHF. The CDR3 DNA reads as TGCGCCAGCAGTCAACGGGACAGGGGAGGCAATCAGCCCCAGCATTTT.

This chain uses TRBV11-2 with TRBJ2-1; D unresolved. This CDR3 region has 13 residues. The V gene's germline CDR1 is SGHAT and CDR2 FQNNGV. Trimming removed 0 bases at V and 10 bases at J, with 10 bases between. CDR3 in DNA: TGTGCCAGCAGCTTAGATCAGGCGCGCGAGCAGTTCTTC. Residues: CASSLDQAREQFF.

The chain recombines TRBV19 with TRBJ1-5, with a weak D call TRBD1 (5 bases). Germline V gene sequence: CDR1 LNHDA, CDR2 SQIVND (reference sequence). The V end lost 3 bases, the J end lost 2 bases, and 14 bases lay between the germline ends. CDR3 size: 16 residues. The CDR3 reads CASSISPGLGNQPQHF. CDR3 DNA: TGTGCCAGTAGTATTTCTCCGGGACTGGGCAATCAGCCCCAGCATTTT. The variable domain in full, with the rest retrieved from reference TRBV19 and TRBJ1-5, is DGGITQSPKYLFRKEGQNVTLSCEQNLNHDAMYWYRQDPGQGLRLIYYSQIVNDFQKGDIAEGYSVSREKKESFPLTVTSAQKNPTAFYLCASSISPGLGNQPQHFGDGTRLSIL.

The rearrangement links TRBV11-2 to TRBJ2-7; possibly TRBD2 for D (6 bases). The length of the CDR3 is 15 residues. Trimming took off 4 bases at V and 5 bases at J, with 18 bases between the two ends. The V gene's germline CDR1 is SGHAT and CDR2 FQNNGV. DNA of the CDR3: TGTGCCAGCAGCTCGGCTAGAGCGGGTAGACACGAGCAGTACTTC. Protein: CASSSARAGRHEQYF. Full variable domain (missing parts from reference TRBV11-2 and TRBJ2-7): EAGVAQSPRYKIIEKRQSVAFWCNPISGHATLYWYQQILGQGPKLLIQFQNNGVVDDSQLPKDRFSAERLKGVDSTLKIQPAKLEDSAVYLCASSSARAGRHEQYFGPGTRLTVT.

The chain carries TRBV5-1 and TRBJ2-3, with D maybe TRBD2 (5 bases). V lost 4 bases to trimming and J lost 2 bases, with 11 bases between them. The CDR3 length is 14 residues. The V gene's germline CDR1 is SGHRS and CDR2 YFSETQ. CDR3: CASSPGRDTDTQYF. The CDR3 coding sequence is TGCGCCAGCAGCCCAGGACGGGACACAGATACGCAGTATTTT.

The gene calls are TRBV6-5 and TRBJ2-6, with D unresolved. V was clipped by 2 bases and J by 2 bases, with 7 bases between them. Germline V gene lookup returns CDR1 MNHEY and CDR2 SVGAGI. The CDR3 sequence is 15 residues long. CDR3 coding DNA: TGTGCCAGCAGTTACGAGTTGGCTGGGGCCAACGTCCTGACTTTC. Translated, it gives CASSYELAGANVLTF.

This sequence joins TRBV12-5 and TRBJ2-7; TRBD1 matches 8 bases. V lost 1 base to trimming and J lost 0 bases; unmatched junction nucleotides: 2. The germline CDR1 and CDR2 sequences are LGHNT and FRNRAP. The CDR3 has 15 residues. CDR3 nucleotide sequence: TGTGCTAGTGGTTTGGGGACAGGGCCCTCCTACGAGCAGTACTTC. This codes for CASGLGTGPSYEQYF.

This clone was seen just once. This chain joins TRBV20-1 and TRBJ2-3; D possibly corresponds to TRBD2 (6 bases). The ends were cut back, 3 bases at V and 6 bases at J, with 7 bases in the middle. There are 11 residues in the CDR3. Germline values: CDR1 DFQATT, CDR2 SNEGSKA (reference sequence). CDR3 sequence reads: CSASGGDTQYF. CDR3 nucleotide sequence: TGCAGTGCTAGTGGGGGGGATACGCAGTATTTT.

The J gene is TRBJ2-5, the V gene TRBV14; 15 bases line up with TRBD2. This CDR3 is built from 18 residues. J was trimmed by 4 bases and V by 1 base; bases with no gene match: 7. The germline V gene has CDR1 SGHDN and CDR2 FVKESK. The CDR3 nucleotides are TGTGCCAGCAGCCAAGGTCGGACTAGCGGGAGGGTCGCAGAGACCCAGTACTTC. It translates to CASSQGRTSGRVAETQYF.

This clone has only a few counts. The chain carries TRBV28 and TRBJ1-2; D gene ambiguous. Germline lookup yields CDR1 MDHEN and CDR2 SYDVKM. The CDR3 runs 12 residues. The germline V and J ends were trimmed by 5 bases and 1 base, with 5 bases remaining between them. The CDR3 loop is CASSESNYGYTF. Written as DNA, the CDR3 is TGTGCCAGCAGTGAGAGTAACTATGGCTACACCTTC.

V gene TRBV9 combines with J gene TRBJ2-3; a weak D match, TRBD1 (6 bases). Germline CDR1 SGDLS, CDR2 YYNGEE. The CDR3 extends over 14 amino acids. Deletions cut 0 bases from V and 6 bases from J, with 11 bases between. The CDR3 spells CASSVGPQGDTQYF. CDR3 DNA: TGTGCCAGCAGCGTAGGCCCCCAGGGGGATACGCAGTATTTT.

This clone appeared a single time. J is TRBJ2-1 and V is TRBV2; 7 nucleotides line up with TRBD2. With 2 bases clipped from V and 8 bases from J, the junction kept 3 bases outside the gene matches. Germline V gene lookup returns CDR1 SNHLY and CDR2 FYNNEI. The CDR3 is made up of 13 amino acids. The CDR3 spells CASSELAVHEQFF. CDR3 in DNA: TGTGCCAGCAGTGAACTAGCGGTCCATGAGCAGTTCTTC.

The rearrangement uses TRBV4-2 and TRBJ2-7; TRBD2 matches 14 bases. There are 20 residues in the CDR3. V trimming: 4 bases; J trimming: 0 bases; junction bases outside the gene matches: 14. Germline V gene lookup returns CDR1 LGHNA and CDR2 YNFKEQ. The CDR3 region is CASSRRPWTSGRLSSYEQYF. CDR3 sequence (DNA): TGTGCCAGCAGCCGCAGGCCCTGGACTAGCGGGAGGTTATCCTCCTACGAGCAGTACTTC.

The chain uses TRBV7-2 and TRBJ2-5, with 12 bases fitting TRBD2. This CDR3 spans 15 amino acids. Losses at the gene ends were 5 bases for V and 4 bases for J; bases not matched to a gene: 5. Looked up from germline, CDR1 is SGHTA and CDR2 is FQGNSA. The CDR3 sequence is CASSPLAGGLETQYF. DNA for the CDR3: TGTGCCAGCAGCCCGCTAGCGGGAGGGTTAGAGACCCAGTACTTC.

The genes are TRBV6-1 and TRBJ2-3, with 9 positions matching TRBD1. The CDR3 has 14 amino acids. Losses at the gene ends were 7 bases for V and 2 bases for J; bases not matched to a gene: 4. CDR1 is MNHNS and CDR2 is SASEGT in the germline V gene. The CDR3 reads CASKRTGDTDTQYF. CDR3 DNA: TGTGCCAGCAAGAGGACAGGGGACACAGATACGCAGTATTTT.